These T cell receptor beta chains were read from a single sample in a study of blood T cells in healthy people across ages. One entry per CDR3 protein results from TCRdb running MiXCR on the 5' RACE reads. The sample lists around 990,000 distinct CDR3 sequences, roughly 24% occurring once. The same sample was also studied in work on T cells of mothers and their children.

The sample consisted of blood. These receptors all come from a girl aged 2 to 9 in good health. Both conserved end residues are part of each CDR3. The D gene is left open where the match is weak. Rows may omit the clone size; those that give it use once, few, many or a size class.

TRBV20-1	NA	TRBJ2-7	NA	TGCAGTGCCACTCGAACAGGGATCTCCTACGAGCAGTACTTC	CSATRTGISYEQYF
TRBV5-1	TRBD1	TRBJ2-7	NA	TGCGCCAGCAGCTTGGATTATTTTTTAGGGACAGCAATTTTTACCTACGAGCAGTACTTC	CASSLDYFLGTAIFTYEQYF
TRBV5-6	NA	TRBJ2-5	NA	TGTGCCAGCAGCCGCACCGACAGAGTGGAGACCCAGTACTTC	CASSRTDRVETQYF
TRBV20-1	NA	TRBJ1-2	few	TGCAGTGCTAGAGATGGCGGGGACATCCCAGGGTATGGCTACACCTTC	CSARDGGDIPGYGYTF
TRBV10-3	TRBD1	TRBJ1-2	NA	TGTGCCATCAGTGAGTCAGGACAGGGGGGCGGCTACACCTTC	CAISESGQGGGYTF
TRBV9	NA	TRBJ2-3	NA	TGTGCCAGCAGAGATCTAGGAGCGGGCCTGCCCACAGATACGCAGTATTTT	CASRDLGAGLPTDTQYF
TRBV2	TRBD2	TRBJ2-1	few	TGTGCCGGCGGGGGGGCTTACAATGAGCAGTTCTTC	CAGGGAYNEQFF
TRBV25-1	NA	TRBJ2-1	few	TGTGCCAGCAGTAACTCGTTAGACCAGTTCTTC	CASSNSLDQFF
TRBV29-1	TRBD1	TRBJ2-7	NA	TGCAGCGTTAGGGACAGGGGGCTAGGAACATCCTACGAGCAGTACTTC	CSVRDRGLGTSYEQYF
TRBV7-2	TRBD2	TRBJ2-3	few	TGTGCCAGCAGCCCTCGACTAGCGGGGGGTCGCACAGATACGCAGTATTTT	CASSPRLAGGRTDTQYF
TRBV15	NA	TRBJ2-3	NA	TGTGCCACCAGCAGAGATATGGTAGCGGCTAGCACAGATACGCAGTATTTT	CATSRDMVAASTDTQYF
TRBV18	NA	TRBJ1-5	NA	TGTGCCAGCTCGTACAAAGCCGGGGATAGCAATCAGCCCCAGCATTTT	CASSYKAGDSNQPQHF
TRBV3-1	NA	TRBJ2-1	NA	TGTGCCAGCAGCCGTGAACCGGAGCGCGCTGAGCAGTTCTTC	CASSREPERAEQFF
TRBV9	TRBD2	TRBJ2-1	NA	TGTGCCAGCAGCCATTCATGGGGGGGTTACAATGAGCAGTTCTTC	CASSHSWGGYNEQFF
TRBV5-1	NA	TRBJ2-3	few	TGCGCCAGCAGCTTGGGATCGGGATTCACAGATACGCAGTATTTT	CASSLGSGFTDTQYF
TRBV29-1	NA	TRBJ1-2	few	TGCAGTGCCGAAGCAGGGGTAGGCTATGGCTACACCTTC	CSAEAGVGYGYTF
TRBV6-1	NA	TRBJ1-6	few	TGTGCCAGCAGCCGACGTCAGGGGAGGAATAATTCACCCCTCCACTTT	CASSRRQGRNNSPLHF
TRBV11-2	NA	TRBJ2-2	NA	TGTGCCAGCAGCGGGATTTCCGGGACTCCACTCTTGGGGGAGCTGTTTTTT	CASSGISGTPLLGELFF
TRBV24-1	NA	TRBJ2-2	few	TGTGCCACCAGTGATTTATCCCCCGCCGGGGAGCTGTTTTTT	CATSDLSPAGELFF
TRBV29-1	NA	TRBJ1-2	NA	TGCAGCGTTGCCGGGGGCGGCAGCTACACCTTC	CSVAGGGSYTF
TRBV27	TRBD1	TRBJ2-3	few	TGTGCCAGCAGCCAAGACAGGGTCTTCACAGATACGCAGTATTTT	CASSQDRVFTDTQYF
TRBV6-5	TRBD2	TRBJ2-4	few	TGTGCCAGCAGCCCGAGCGGGACCAACATTCAGTACTTC	CASSPSGTNIQYF
TRBV6-5	TRBD1	TRBJ2-7	NA	TGTGCCAGCAGTCTCGGGACAGGGAGTGGCTACGAGCAGTACTTC	CASSLGTGSGYEQYF
TRBV29-1	TRBD1	TRBJ2-7	NA	TGCAGCGGCAGGGGGCCAAGCGTCTACGAGCAGTACTTC	CSGRGPSVYEQYF
TRBV2	NA	TRBJ2-7	NA	TGTGCCTCCCCAGGGTCCTCCTACGAGCAGTACTTC	CASPGSSYEQYF
TRBV28	NA	TRBJ2-7	NA	TGTGCCAGCAGACGGCCGGGCGGGGTCTACGAGCAGTACTTC	CASRRPGGVYEQYF
TRBV5-6	NA	TRBJ1-5	NA	TGTGCCAGCAGCTTGGGGACCTCAGGACAGCCCCAGCATTTT	CASSLGTSGQPQHF
TRBV4-3	NA	TRBJ2-7	NA	TGCGCCAGCAGCCAGCGGCTTCGGGACTCCTACGAGCAGTACTTC	CASSQRLRDSYEQYF
TRBV29-1	NA	TRBJ2-2	NA	TGCAGCGCTGAAGTTGACAGGCGGCCCCCCGGGGAGCTGTTTTTT	CSAEVDRRPPGELFF
TRBV2	NA	TRBJ2-5	NA	TGTGCCAGGTCGACAGGATTTGGAGAGACCCAGTACTTC	CARSTGFGETQYF
TRBV29-1	NA	TRBJ2-1	few	TGCAGCGTTGATTGGCGGGCAGACAATGAGCAGTTCTTC	CSVDWRADNEQFF
TRBV15	NA	TRBJ1-2	NA	TGTGCCACCAGCAGAGATCTGGGGACTCCAGACAGCTACACCTTC	CATSRDLGTPDSYTF
TRBV5-1	NA	TRBJ2-5	few	TGCGCCAGCTATCAAGACCCAGCAATTGAAGAGACCCAGTACTTC	CASYQDPAIEETQYF
TRBV29-1	NA	TRBJ2-5	NA	TGCAGCGTTAAAGACGCCAGCGGCCTTTCGGGAGAGCAGTACTTC	CSVKDASGLSGEQYF
TRBV10-3	NA	TRBJ1-1	few	TGTGCCATCAGTGGGAAGAATATGAACACTGAAGCTTTCTTT	CAISGKNMNTEAFF
TRBV21-1	NA	TRBJ1-5	few	TGTGCCAGCAGCAAAAGGGCGTTATGGGGGTGCTACAATCAGCCCCAGCATTTT	CASSKRALWGCYNQPQHF
TRBV9	NA	TRBJ2-5	few	TGTGCCAGCAGCGTAGTGGAAAGGGACAAGGAGACCCAGTACTTC	CASSVVERDKETQYF